This T cell receptor (beta chain) was recorded in a study of cytomegalovirus exposure and HLA in healthy donors. Regarding the study as a whole: Prediction of most subjects' HLA-A and HLA-B alleles by TCR beta sequences was reportedly accurate. Per published reports, the classifier diagnosed cytomegalovirus status with high specificity and sensitivity.

On this clone: The antigen is not known.

Primers for the PCR totalled 60 Vbeta and 13 Jbeta. The method was immunoSEQ multiplex PCR; TCRdb's version includes in-frame clones alone and lacks a portion of them. The sample lists tens of thousands of clones; 65% to 85% were seen once. Material: PBMCs. The sequence was obtained from a man in his fifties or sixties in good health and CMV-seronegative.

CDR3 residues: CASSFGGAVSGNTIYF. The CDR3 region has the DNA TGTGCCAGCAGCTTTGGAGGGGCCGTCTCTGGAAACACCATATATTTT. The chain recombines TRBV7-2 with TRBJ1-3, with D perhaps TRBD1 (5 bases). Germline V gene data show CDR1 as SGHTA and CDR2 as FQGNSA. CDR3 size: 16 residues. V lost 3 bases, J lost 0 bases, and 12 bases lay in between.